This passage covers 22 T cell receptor beta chains from one sample sequenced in a study of cytomegalovirus exposure and HLA in healthy donors (TCRdb year 2017). Library preparation used the immunoSEQ multiplex PCR assay. For the multiplex PCR, a mixture combining 60 forward primers for TCR Vbeta segments and 13 reverse primers for TCR Jbeta segments was used. TCRdb re-hosts the immuneACCESS table, in-frame sequences only. Its copies lack some clones; in the studies checked, an unresolved V gene accounts for under half of them, and the cause for the rest is not known. Counted in this sample were roughly 100,000 clones; over 60% of them appeared once. Roughly 9.1% of the sample is taken by the ten largest. Material: PBMCs. The source is a male donor in good health and CMV-seropositive.

CDR3 amino acids: CASSFDVADTGELFF. The DNA for the CDR3 is TGTGCCAGCAGCTTTGATGTAGCGGACACCGGGGAGCTGTTTTTT. This chain uses TRBV7-9 with TRBJ2-2; possible D gene TRBD2, 6 bases. The CDR3 loop spans 15 amino acids. With 3 bases removed from V and 3 bases from J, the gap between germline ends came to 11 bases. Germline loops: CDR1 SEHNR, CDR2 FQNEAQ (reference sequence).

The chain is built from TRBV11-3 and TRBJ2-1, with TRBD2 identical over 10 bases. The CDR3 totals 18 residues. V gave up 5 bases and J gave up 1 base; unmatched junction bases: 11. The germline gives CDR1 SGHNT, CDR2 YENEEA. The CDR3 region has the DNA TGTGCCAGCAGCCCAGGGACTAGCGCCAGTCCGTCCTACAATGAGCAGTTCTTC. It is translated as CASSPGTSASPSYNEQFF.

The chain combines TRBV4-2 with TRBJ2-1; TRBD2 matches 11 bases. Looked up from germline, CDR1 is LGHNA and CDR2 is YNFKEQ. V was pared by 3 bases and J by 4 bases, with 5 bases of the junction left unmatched. The CDR3 is 16 residues long. DNA for the CDR3: TGTGCCAGCAGCCACCGGGGGACTAGCGGATACAATGAGCAGTTCTTC. This encodes CASSHRGTSGYNEQFF.

This clone was observed once. This chain joins TRBV7-9 and TRBJ1-5, with 10 bases identical to TRBD1. From germline, CDR1 is SEHNR and CDR2 FQNEAQ (reference sequence). CDR3 length: 18 residues. The V segment lost 0 bases and the J segment 1 base; nucleotides outside the gene matches: 6. CDR3 protein: CASSLAKGDRGSNQPQHF. In nucleotides, the CDR3 is TGTGCCAGCAGCTTAGCGAAAGGGGACAGGGGAAGCAATCAGCCCCAGCATTTT.

For the CDR3, the DNA is TGTGCCAGCAGCCGAGGCCCTCGCACAGATACGCAGTATTTT. It encodes CASSRGPRTDTQYF. This chain links TRBV11-2 with TRBJ2-3; D unclear. With 5 bases removed from V and 1 base from J, the gap between germline ends came to 10 bases. CDR1 SGHAT and CDR2 FQNNGV come from the germline V gene. This CDR3 region has 14 residues.

The chain is built from TRBV18 and TRBJ1-2; D is unclear. In germline, CDR1 is KGHSH, CDR2 LQKENI. Trimming removed 2 bases from V and 6 bases from J, with 10 bases in between. The CDR3 spans 13 residues. The CDR3 loop reads CASSPEPKHGYTF. CDR3 in DNA: TGTGCCAGCTCACCAGAGCCCAAGCATGGCTACACCTTC.

The gene calls are TRBV5-6 and TRBJ1-1; 9 nucleotides align to TRBD1. The germline V gene has CDR1 SGHDT and CDR2 YYEEEE. J was trimmed by 11 bases and V by 0 bases; bases with no gene match: 5. CDR3 length: 13 residues. CDR3 loop: CASSLGGTGHAFF. CDR3 bases: TGTGCCAGCAGCTTGGGGGGGACAGGGCACGCTTTCTTT.

This clone was counted only a few times. V is TRBV7-9 and J is TRBJ2-2; no clear D. V was cut by 5 bases and J by 6 bases, with 10 bases left in between. Looked up from germline, CDR1 is SEHNR and CDR2 is FQNEAQ (reference sequence). The CDR3 is made up of 13 amino acids. The CDR3 is CASSALVSGELFF. The DNA for the CDR3 is TGTGCCAGCAGCGCGTTAGTGTCCGGGGAGCTGTTTTTT.

V is TRBV5-6 and J is TRBJ2-1; TRBD2 aligns across 9 bases. Germline V gives CDR1 SGHDT, CDR2 YYEEEE. V gave up 5 bases and J gave up 10 bases; unmatched junction bases: 13. The length of the CDR3 is 15 residues. This chain's CDR3 is CASRTFGGRGGEQFF. CDR3 nucleotides: TGTGCCAGCAGGACCTTTGGCGGGAGGGGGGGGGAGCAGTTCTTC.

The rearrangement links TRBV5-6 to TRBJ2-2, with no clear D. This CDR3 is built from 13 residues. Germline V gene sequence: CDR1 SGHDT, CDR2 YYEEEE. The germline V and J ends were trimmed by 3 bases and 10 bases, with 13 bases remaining between them. In DNA, the CDR3 is TGTGCCAGCAGCTCTAGAGGCCGTGAGGAGCTGTTTTTT. Its protein is CASSSRGREELFF.

V is TRBV19 and J is TRBJ2-2; D is uncertain. V dropped 7 bases and J dropped 0 bases, with 12 bases sitting between them. The CDR3 length is 15 residues. The germline gives CDR1 LNHDA, CDR2 SQIVND (reference sequence). This CDR3 reads CASTRGAANTGELFF. Written as DNA, the CDR3 is TGTGCCAGTACCCGCGGCGCGGCGAACACCGGGGAGCTGTTTTTT. Together with reference TRBV19 and TRBJ2-2, the CDR3 gives the full variable domain: DGGITQSPKYLFRKEGQNVTLSCEQNLNHDAMYWYRQDPGQGLRLIYYSQIVNDFQKGDIAEGYSVSREKKESFPLTVTSAQKNPTAFYLCASTRGAANTGELFFGEGSRLTVL.

Only a few counts were recorded for this clone. The chain has TRBV7-9 and TRBJ2-7, with 8 bases matching TRBD1. With 5 bases clipped from V and 0 bases from J, the junction kept 6 bases outside the gene matches. The length of the CDR3 is 15 residues. Germline CDR1 and CDR2: SEHNR and FQNEAQ (reference sequence). The CDR3 here is CASSARTGSSYEQYF. The CDR3 DNA follows: TGTGCCAGCAGCGCTCGGACAGGGAGCTCCTACGAGCAGTACTTC.

The V call is TRBV6-1, the J call TRBJ2-7; D not certain. Germline CDR1 is MNHNS and CDR2 is SASEGT. This CDR3 region has 13 residues. V was cut by 1 base and J by 5 bases, with 9 bases left in between. CDR3 DNA: TGTGCCAGCAGTGAAGTTACTGGTCACGAGCAGTACTTC. It translates to CASSEVTGHEQYF.

V is TRBV9 and J is TRBJ2-1; 11 nucleotides line up with TRBD2. CDR3 length equals 14 residues. Germline V gene lookup returns CDR1 SGDLS and CDR2 YYNGEE. Trimming cost V 6 bases and J 9 bases; bases outside gene matches: 8. Written as DNA, the CDR3 is TGTGCCAGCACCGCTAGCGGGAGGTCCGGTGAGCAGTTCTTC. Its translation: CASTASGRSGEQFF. The full variable domain, completed using reference TRBV9 and TRBJ2-1, is DSGVTQTPKHLITATGQRVTLRCSPRSGDLSVYWYQQSLDQGLQFLIQYYNGEERAKGNILERFSAQQFPDLHSELNLSSLELGDSALYFCASTASGRSGEQFFGPGTRLTVL.

The chain links TRBV28 to TRBJ2-5; D remains unclear. This CDR3 contains 15 residues. Germline CDR1 MDHEN, CDR2 SYDVKM. V shed 2 bases and J shed 1 base, with 11 bases lying between them. CDR3 bases: TGTGCCAGCAGTTTACCGTTAGTAAGCCAAGAGACCCAGTACTTC. Translated: CASSLPLVSQETQYF.

The chain recombines TRBV15 with TRBJ2-2; a possible D gene is TRBD1 (6 bases). This CDR3 spans 15 amino acids. Deletions cut 1 base from V and 5 bases from J, with 11 bases between. Per the germline V gene, CDR1 is LNHNV and CDR2 is YYDKDF (reference sequence). The CDR3 is CATSRAWGQTGELFF. Here the CDR3 DNA reads TGTGCCACCAGCAGAGCGTGGGGGCAGACCGGGGAGCTGTTTTTT.

The chain joins TRBV7-8 to TRBJ2-1, with 8 bases matching TRBD2. This CDR3 is 16 amino acids long. Germline V gene lookup returns CDR1 SGHVS and CDR2 FQNEAQ. J lost 4 bases, V lost 5 bases, and 10 bases had no gene match. The CDR3 DNA reads TGTGCCAGCAGCGCCCCATTAGCGGGAAATTACAATGAGCAGTTCTTC. Protein: CASSAPLAGNYNEQFF.

The V call is TRBV10-1, the J call TRBJ2-7; 8 nucleotides align to TRBD1. J gave up 1 base and V 0 bases, and 23 bases lay outside the gene matches. CDR1 WNHNN and CDR2 SYGVQD come from the germline V gene (reference sequence). The CDR3 runs to 22 residues. CDR3 residues: CASSESTRHLERKDRVSYEQYF. The CDR3 nucleotides read TGCGCCAGCAGTGAGTCGACTCGTCATCTTGAGAGGAAGGACAGGGTTTCCTACGAGCAGTACTTC.

On this clone itself: Relative to the germline gene, one junction end is altered; a read error may explain this. The chain recombines TRBV7-9 with TRBJ2-7; 9 nucleotides align to TRBD1. Germline V CDR1 and CDR2: SEHNR, FQNEAQ (reference sequence). The CDR3 contains 15 residues. The CDR3, as DNA: TGTTCCAGCAGCTCAGGACAGGGGTTAGCCTACGAGCAGTACTTC. It specifies CSSSSGQGLAYEQYF.

The CDR3, as DNA: TGTGCCAGCTCACCCACCGGGACTAGCGGCAATGAGCAGTTCTTC. The encoded protein is CASSPTGTSGNEQFF. The chain links TRBV18 to TRBJ2-1, with 11 bases aligning to TRBD2. Germline CDR1 is KGHSH and CDR2 is LQKENI. The CDR3 runs 15 residues. V lost 3 bases and J lost 6; bases outside the gene matches: 4.

The rearrangement joins TRBV5-1 to TRBJ1-1; a possible D gene is TRBD1 (5 bases). CDR1 is SGHRS and CDR2 is YFSETQ in the germline V gene. Trimming shortened V by 3 bases and J by 6 bases, and 18 bases separated the two germline ends. The CDR3 runs to 15 residues. Here the CDR3 DNA reads TGCGCCAGCAGCTACCGGGGGGGGGAGTGGGCTGAAGCTTTCTTT. As protein: CASSYRGGEWAEAFF.

The genes are TRBV30 and TRBJ2-1, with D possibly being TRBD2 (5 bases). This CDR3 has 14 amino acids. The germline V gene has CDR1 GTSNPN and CDR2 SVGIG (reference sequence). Trimming removed 2 bases at V and 5 bases at J, with 13 bases between. The CDR3 DNA sequence: TGTGCCTGGAGTACCGGGAACAGTCACAATGAGCAGTTCTTC. It specifies CAWSTGNSHNEQFF.